The clone carrying this TCR beta chain was seen repeatedly, ten times or more. TCRdb recomputed calls from the RT-PCR reads with MiXCR, one row per CDR3 protein. Of tens of thousands of distinct CDR3 sequences listed, around 5% are singletons. The data belong to a study of patients and donors after allogeneic stem cell transplantation. This CDR3 has 17 residues. The germline V and J ends were trimmed by 3 bases and 0 bases, with 14 bases remaining between them. The V gene's germline CDR1 is ENHRY and CDR2 SYGVKD. The V and J genes are TRBV10-3 and TRBJ1-4, with D unresolved. The clonotype was recovered from a human donor who was either an allogeneic HSCT recipient or a stem cell or donor lymphocyte infusion donor (not recorded which). It is not recorded whose cells these are; they may come from a transplant donor. Input material: blood, either unsorted or a sorted T cell fraction (not recorded which). The CDR3 here is CAISDSPDPTTNEKLFF. The CDR3 DNA reads TGTGCCATCAGTGACTCCCCCGACCCTACAACTAATGAAAAACTGTTTTTT.